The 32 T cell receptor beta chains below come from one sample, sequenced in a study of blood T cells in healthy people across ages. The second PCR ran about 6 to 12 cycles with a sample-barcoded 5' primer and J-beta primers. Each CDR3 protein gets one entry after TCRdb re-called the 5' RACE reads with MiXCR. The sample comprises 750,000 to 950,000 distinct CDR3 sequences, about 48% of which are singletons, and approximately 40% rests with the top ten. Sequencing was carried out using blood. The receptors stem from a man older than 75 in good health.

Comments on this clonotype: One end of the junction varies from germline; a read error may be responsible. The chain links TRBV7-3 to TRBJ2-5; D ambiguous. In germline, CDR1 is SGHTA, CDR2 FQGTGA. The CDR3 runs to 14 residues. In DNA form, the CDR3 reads TGTGCCAGCAGCTTAAGCCCCCACCAAGGGACCCAGTACTTC. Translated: CASSLSPHQGTQYF.

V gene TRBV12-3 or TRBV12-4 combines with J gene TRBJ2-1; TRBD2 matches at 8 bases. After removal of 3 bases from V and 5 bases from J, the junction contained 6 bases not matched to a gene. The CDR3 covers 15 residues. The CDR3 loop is CASSFHRGGHNEQFF. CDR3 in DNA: TGTGCCAGCAGTTTTCACCGGGGGGGACACAATGAGCAGTTCTTC.

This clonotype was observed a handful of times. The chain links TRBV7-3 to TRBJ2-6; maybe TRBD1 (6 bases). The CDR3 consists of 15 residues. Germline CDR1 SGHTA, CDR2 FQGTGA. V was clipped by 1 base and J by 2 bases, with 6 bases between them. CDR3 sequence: CASSLNRAGANVLTF. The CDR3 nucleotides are TGTGCCAGCAGCTTAAACAGGGCTGGGGCCAACGTCCTGACTTTC.

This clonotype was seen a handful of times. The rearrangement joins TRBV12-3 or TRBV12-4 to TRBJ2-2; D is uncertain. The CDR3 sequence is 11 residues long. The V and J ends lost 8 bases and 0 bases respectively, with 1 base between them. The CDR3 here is CASANTGELFF. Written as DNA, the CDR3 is TGTGCCAGCGCGAACACCGGGGAGCTGTTTTTT.

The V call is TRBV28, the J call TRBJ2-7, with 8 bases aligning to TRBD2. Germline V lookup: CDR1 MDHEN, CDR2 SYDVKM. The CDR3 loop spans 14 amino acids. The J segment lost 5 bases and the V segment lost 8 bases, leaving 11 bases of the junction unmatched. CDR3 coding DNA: TGTGCCAGCGCGGGGGGCGGGGAGGCCCACGAGCAGTACTTC. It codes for CASAGGGEAHEQYF.

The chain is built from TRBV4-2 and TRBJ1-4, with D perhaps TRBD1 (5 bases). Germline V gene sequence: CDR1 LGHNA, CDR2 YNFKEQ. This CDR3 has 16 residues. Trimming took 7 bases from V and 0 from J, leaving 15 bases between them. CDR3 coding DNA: TGTGCCAGCACGATAGCGTCGGGGGCAACTAATGAAAAACTGTTTTTT. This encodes CASTIASGATNEKLFF.

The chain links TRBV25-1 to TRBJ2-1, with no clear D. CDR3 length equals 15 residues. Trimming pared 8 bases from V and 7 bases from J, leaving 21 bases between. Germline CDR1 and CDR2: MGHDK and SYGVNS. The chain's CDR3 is CASAATYELGNEQFF. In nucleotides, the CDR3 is TGTGCCAGCGCCGCTACCTACGAACTGGGGAATGAGCAGTTCTTC. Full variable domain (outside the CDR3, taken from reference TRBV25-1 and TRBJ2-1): EADIYQTPRYLVIGTGKKITLECSQTMGHDKMYWYQQDPGMELHLIHYSYGVNSTEKGDLSSESTVSRIRTEHFPLTLESARPSHTSQYLCASAATYELGNEQFFGPGTRLTVL.

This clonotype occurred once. The DNA of the CDR3 is TGTGCCAGCTCACCACTCGGACAGGATAAGACGACCCAGTACTTC. Protein: CASSPLGQDKTTQYF. J is TRBJ2-7 and V is TRBV18; TRBD1 aligns across 7 bases. The J call may be mistaken, given a closer DNA end match to TRBJ2-5. CDR1 and CDR2 (germline): KGHSH, LQKENI. The CDR3 totals 15 residues.

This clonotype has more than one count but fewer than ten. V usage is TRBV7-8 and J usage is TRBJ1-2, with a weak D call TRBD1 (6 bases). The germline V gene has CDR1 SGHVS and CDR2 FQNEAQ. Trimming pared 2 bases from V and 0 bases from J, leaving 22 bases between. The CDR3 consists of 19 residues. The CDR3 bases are TGTGCCAGCAGCTTAAGAACAGGGACGGATCTGGGTTCTAACTATGGCTACACCTTC. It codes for CASSLRTGTDLGSNYGYTF.

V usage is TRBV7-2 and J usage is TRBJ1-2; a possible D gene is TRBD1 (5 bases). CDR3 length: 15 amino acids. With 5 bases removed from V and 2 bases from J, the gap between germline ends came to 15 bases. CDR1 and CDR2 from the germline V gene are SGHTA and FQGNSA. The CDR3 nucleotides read TGTGCCAGCAGCCGGGACTTTTCGTTCAACTATGGCTACACCTTC. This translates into CASSRDFSFNYGYTF.

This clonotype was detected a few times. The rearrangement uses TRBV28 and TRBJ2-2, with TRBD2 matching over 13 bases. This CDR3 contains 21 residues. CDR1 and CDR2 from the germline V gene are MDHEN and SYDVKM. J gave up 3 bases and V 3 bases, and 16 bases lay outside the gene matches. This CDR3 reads CASSFKYPETSGRVDTGELFF. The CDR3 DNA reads TGTGCCAGCAGTTTCAAATACCCCGAAACTAGCGGGAGGGTGGACACCGGGGAGCTGTTTTTT.

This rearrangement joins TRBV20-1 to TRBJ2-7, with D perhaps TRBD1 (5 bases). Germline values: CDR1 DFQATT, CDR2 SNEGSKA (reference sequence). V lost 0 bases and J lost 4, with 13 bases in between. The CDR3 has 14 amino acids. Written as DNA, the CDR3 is TGCAGTGCTAGAGATCACTGGGGCCTTTACGAGCAGTACTTC. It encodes CSARDHWGLYEQYF.

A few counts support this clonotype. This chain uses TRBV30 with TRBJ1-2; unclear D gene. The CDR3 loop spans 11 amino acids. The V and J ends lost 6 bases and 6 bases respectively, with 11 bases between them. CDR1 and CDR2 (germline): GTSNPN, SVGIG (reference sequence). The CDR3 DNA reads TGTGCCTGCAAGCGGGCGGATGGCTACACCTTC. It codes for CACKRADGYTF.

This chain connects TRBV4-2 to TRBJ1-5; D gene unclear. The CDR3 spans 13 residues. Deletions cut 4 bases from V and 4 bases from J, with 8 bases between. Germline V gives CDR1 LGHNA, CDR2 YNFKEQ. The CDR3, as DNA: TGTGCCAGCAGCCGTGAAAGGAATCAGCCCCAGCATTTT. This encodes CASSRERNQPQHF.

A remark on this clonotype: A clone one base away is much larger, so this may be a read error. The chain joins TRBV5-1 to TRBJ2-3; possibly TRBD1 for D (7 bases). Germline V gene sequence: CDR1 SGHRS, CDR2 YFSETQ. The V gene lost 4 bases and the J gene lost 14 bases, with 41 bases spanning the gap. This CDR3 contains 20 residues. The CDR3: CASSPEAGTSRLRRDRDAYF. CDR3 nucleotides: TGCGCCAGCAGCCCAGAGGCCGGGACATCTCGACTCAGGAGGGACAGAGACGCGTATTTT.

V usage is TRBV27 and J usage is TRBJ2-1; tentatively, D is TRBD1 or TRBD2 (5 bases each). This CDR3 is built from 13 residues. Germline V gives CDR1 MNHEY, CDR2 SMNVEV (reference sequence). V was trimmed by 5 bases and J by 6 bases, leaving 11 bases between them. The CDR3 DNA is TGTGCCAGCAGTCCGGGACCTTCCAATGAGCAGTTCTTC. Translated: CASSPGPSNEQFF.

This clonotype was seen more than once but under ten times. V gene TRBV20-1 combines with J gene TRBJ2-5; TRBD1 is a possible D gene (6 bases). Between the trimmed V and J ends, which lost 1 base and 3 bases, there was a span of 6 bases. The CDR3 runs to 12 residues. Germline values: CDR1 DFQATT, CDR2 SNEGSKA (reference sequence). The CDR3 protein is CSARGDKETQYF. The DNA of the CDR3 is TGCAGTGCTAGAGGGGACAAAGAGACCCAGTACTTC.

CDR3 region: CASSHGRIPSSYNEQYF. CDR3 coding DNA: TGTGCCAGCAGCCACGGACGGATCCCTAGCTCCTACAATGAGCAGTACTTC. The rearrangement joins TRBV7-2 to TRBJ2-1, with a possible D match to TRBD2 (5 bases). The J call is doubtful: the DNA matches TRBJ2-7 better. The CDR3 is 17 amino acids. Germline V gene sequence: CDR1 SGHTA, CDR2 FQGNSA.

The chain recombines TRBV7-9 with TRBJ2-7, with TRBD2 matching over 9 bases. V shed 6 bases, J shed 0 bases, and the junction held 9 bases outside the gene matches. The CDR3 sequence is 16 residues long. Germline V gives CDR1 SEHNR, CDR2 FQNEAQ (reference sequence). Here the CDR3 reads CASRSFGGRGSYEQYF. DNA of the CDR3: TGTGCCAGCAGATCATTCGGCGGGAGGGGCTCCTACGAGCAGTACTTC.

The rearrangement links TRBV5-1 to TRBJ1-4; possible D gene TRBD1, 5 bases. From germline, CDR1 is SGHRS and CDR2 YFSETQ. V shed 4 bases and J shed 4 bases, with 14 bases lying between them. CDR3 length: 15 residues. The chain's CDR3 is CASSPSDSYNEKLFF. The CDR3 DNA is TGCGCCAGCAGCCCTTCCGACAGCTATAATGAAAAACTGTTTTTT.

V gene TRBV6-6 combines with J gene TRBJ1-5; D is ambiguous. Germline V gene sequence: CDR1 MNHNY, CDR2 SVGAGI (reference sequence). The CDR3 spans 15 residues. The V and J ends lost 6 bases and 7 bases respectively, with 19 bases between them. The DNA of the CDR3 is TGTGCCAGCAGCAGACATCGGAAAATGGAACAGCCCCAGCATTTT. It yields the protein CASSRHRKMEQPQHF.

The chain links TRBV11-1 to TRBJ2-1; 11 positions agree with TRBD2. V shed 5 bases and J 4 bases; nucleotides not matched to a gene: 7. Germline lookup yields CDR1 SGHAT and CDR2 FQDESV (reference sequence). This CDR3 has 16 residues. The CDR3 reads CASSAPGLAVYNEQFF. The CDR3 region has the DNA TGTGCCAGCAGCGCCCCGGGACTAGCGGTATACAATGAGCAGTTCTTC. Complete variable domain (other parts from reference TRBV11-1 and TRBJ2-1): EAEVAQSPRYKITEKSQAVAFWCDPISGHATLYWYRQILGQGPELLVQFQDESVVDDSQLPKDRFSAERLKGVDSTLKIQPAELGDSAMYLCASSAPGLAVYNEQFFGPGTRLTVL.

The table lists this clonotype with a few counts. The DNA of the CDR3 is TGTGCCAGCACAAAGACAGGGCAGGGCTACGAGCAGTACTTC. Protein sequence: CASTKTGQGYEQYF. The chain has TRBV6-1 and TRBJ2-7; 7 positions agree with TRBD1. The length of the CDR3 is 14 residues. Germline V CDR1 and CDR2: MNHNS, SASEGT. After removal of 7 bases from V and 3 bases from J, the junction contained 9 bases not matched to a gene.

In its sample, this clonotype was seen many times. DNA of the CDR3: TGCAGCGTTGCTCGGGAGTCCTACGAGCAGTACTTC. The encoded protein is CSVARESYEQYF. The chain recombines TRBV29-1 with TRBJ2-7; D is perhaps TRBD2 (6 bases). The germline V and J ends were trimmed by 4 bases and 1 base, with 8 bases remaining between them. In germline, CDR1 is SQVTM, CDR2 ANQGSEA. This CDR3 is built from 12 residues.

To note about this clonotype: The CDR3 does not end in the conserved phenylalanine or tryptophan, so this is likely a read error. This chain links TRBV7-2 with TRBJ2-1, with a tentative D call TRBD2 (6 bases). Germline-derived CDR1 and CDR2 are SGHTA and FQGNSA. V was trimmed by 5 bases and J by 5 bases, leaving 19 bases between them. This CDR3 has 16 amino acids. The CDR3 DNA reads TGTGCCAGCAGCATGATGGGTGGGGCGGGACACAATGAGCAGTTCTCC. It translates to CASSMMGGAGHNEQFS.

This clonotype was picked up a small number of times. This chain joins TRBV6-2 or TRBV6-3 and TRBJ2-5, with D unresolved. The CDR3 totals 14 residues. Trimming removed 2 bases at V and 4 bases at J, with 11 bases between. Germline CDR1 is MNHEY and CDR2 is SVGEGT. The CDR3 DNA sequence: TGTGCCAGCAGTTACGTCCTTAGGGCAGAGACCCAGTACTTC. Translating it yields CASSYVLRAETQYF.

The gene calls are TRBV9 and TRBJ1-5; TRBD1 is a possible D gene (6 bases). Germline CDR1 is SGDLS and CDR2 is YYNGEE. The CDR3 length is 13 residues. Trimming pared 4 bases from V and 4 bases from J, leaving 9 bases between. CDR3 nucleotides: TGTGCCAGCAGCATCGGACAGAATCAGCCCCAGCATTTT. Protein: CASSIGQNQPQHF.

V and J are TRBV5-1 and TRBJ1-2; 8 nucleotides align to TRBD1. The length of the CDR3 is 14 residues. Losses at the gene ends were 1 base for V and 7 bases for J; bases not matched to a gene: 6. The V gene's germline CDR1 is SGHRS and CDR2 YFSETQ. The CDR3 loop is CASSLRQGTGGYTF. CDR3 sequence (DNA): TGCGCCAGCAGCTTGAGACAGGGGACGGGTGGCTACACCTTC.

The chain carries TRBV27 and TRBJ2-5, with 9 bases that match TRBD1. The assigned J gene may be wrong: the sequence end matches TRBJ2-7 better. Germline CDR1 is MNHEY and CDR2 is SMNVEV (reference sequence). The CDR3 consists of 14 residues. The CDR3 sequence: CASSGAGQGYEQYF. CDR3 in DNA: TGTGCCAGCAGTGGGGCAGGACAGGGGTACGAGCAGTACTTC.

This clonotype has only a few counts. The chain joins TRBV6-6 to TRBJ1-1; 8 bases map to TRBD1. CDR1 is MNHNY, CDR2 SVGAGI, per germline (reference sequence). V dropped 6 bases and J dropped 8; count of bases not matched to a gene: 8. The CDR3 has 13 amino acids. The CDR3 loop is CASRDRDRSEAFF. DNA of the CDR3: TGTGCCAGCAGGGACAGGGATCGTTCCGAAGCTTTCTTT.

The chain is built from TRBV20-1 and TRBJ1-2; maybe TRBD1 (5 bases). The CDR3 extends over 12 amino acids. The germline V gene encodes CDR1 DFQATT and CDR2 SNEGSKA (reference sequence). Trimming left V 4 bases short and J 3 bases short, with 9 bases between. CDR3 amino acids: CSATGQDYGYTF. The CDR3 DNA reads TGCAGTGCTACTGGACAAGACTATGGCTACACCTTC.

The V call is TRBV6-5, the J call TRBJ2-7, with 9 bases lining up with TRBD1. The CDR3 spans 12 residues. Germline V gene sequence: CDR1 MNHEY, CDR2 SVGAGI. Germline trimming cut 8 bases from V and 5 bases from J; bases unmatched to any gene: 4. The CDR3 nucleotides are TGTGCCAGCCGGGACAGGGTCCACGAGCAGTACTTC. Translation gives CASRDRVHEQYF.